These 16 T cell receptor beta chains share one sample of origin, sequenced in a study of blood T cell repertoires in COVID-19. Libraries were prepared by immunoSEQ multiplex PCR; TCRdb keeps only in-frame clonotypes and omits some of them. The sample has approximately 140,000 clones, approximately 82% seen once. Material for sequencing was peripheral blood. These receptors were obtained from a man in his forties with active or convalescent COVID-19.

This chain links TRBV6-5 with TRBJ2-5, with TRBD1 as a possible D gene (5 bases). The CDR3 runs to 14 residues. Germline CDR1 and CDR2: MNHEY and SVGAGI. Trimming shortened V by 8 bases and J by 4 bases, and 17 bases separated the two germline ends. CDR3 sequence: CASRESQGRETQYF. The CDR3 region has the DNA TGTGCCAGCCGCGAGAGTCAGGGAAGAGAGACCCAGTACTTC.

The chain employs TRBV5-5 and TRBJ1-5; D uncertain. The germline CDR1 and CDR2 sequences are SGHKS and YYEKEE (reference sequence). The CDR3 spans 14 residues. Trimming left V 4 bases short and J 1 base short, with 9 bases between. CDR3 in amino acids: CASSQGGSNQPQHF. The CDR3 DNA reads TGTGCCAGCAGCCAAGGAGGGAGCAATCAGCCCCAGCATTTT.

This clone was seen a handful of times. The chain carries TRBV27 and TRBJ2-7, with TRBD2 identical over 9 bases. Germline V gives CDR1 MNHEY, CDR2 SMNVEV (reference sequence). This CDR3 comprises 16 residues. With 6 bases clipped from V and 2 bases from J, the junction kept 11 bases outside the gene matches. The CDR3 DNA sequence: TGTGCCAGCAGCCACGCGGGGGGGGGAAAGACCTACGAGCAGTACTTC. Translating it yields CASSHAGGGKTYEQYF.

The rearrangement joins TRBV29-1 to TRBJ2-3; 7 bases fit TRBD2. The CDR3 covers 15 residues. Trimming removed 4 bases from V and 0 bases from J; junction bases left unmatched: 7. CDR1 SQVTM and CDR2 ANQGSEA come from the germline V gene. DNA for the CDR3: TGCAGCGTTGGCGGGAGATCCACTAGCACAGATACGCAGTATTTT. This codes for CSVGGRSTSTDTQYF.

This clone has ten or more counts. The chain has TRBV5-1 and TRBJ2-6; no definite D call. Germline V lookup: CDR1 SGHRS, CDR2 YFSETQ. The CDR3 covers 15 residues. V dropped 6 bases and J dropped 4 bases, with 14 bases sitting between them. The CDR3 DNA is TGCGCCAGCACAGGAACGGTCGCCGGGGCCAACGTCCTGACTTTC. It encodes CASTGTVAGANVLTF.

This clone came up once. The rearrangement uses TRBV7-3 and TRBJ2-1; TRBD2 matches 11 bases. Germline V gene data show CDR1 as SGHTA and CDR2 as FQGTGA. V was clipped by 5 bases and J by 7 bases; unmatched bases: 7. The CDR3 totals 15 residues. CDR3 coding DNA: TGTGCCAGCAGCCCCCGGGTAGCGGGGGGGAATGAGCAGTTCTTC. This gives the protein CASSPRVAGGNEQFF.

V and J are TRBV27 and TRBJ2-5, with a tentative D call TRBD1 (6 bases). Germline-derived CDR1 and CDR2 are MNHEY and SMNVEV (reference sequence). The length of the CDR3 is 15 residues. Trimming shortened V by 5 bases and J by 3 bases, and 16 bases separated the two germline ends. The CDR3 region has the DNA TGTGCCAGCAGTCCCCCCTGGACAGTAGAAGAGACCCAGTACTTC. Its protein is CASSPPWTVEETQYF.

V and J are TRBV28 and TRBJ1-2; 8 positions agree with TRBD1. This CDR3 is built from 13 residues. V trimming: 4 bases; J trimming: 4 bases; junction bases outside the gene matches: 2. Germline V gives CDR1 MDHEN, CDR2 SYDVKM. CDR3 loop: CASSSTGGYGYTF. CDR3 in DNA: TGTGCCAGCAGTTCTACAGGGGGCTATGGCTACACCTTC.

This chain links TRBV5-1 with TRBJ1-4; D is possibly TRBD1 (6 bases). CDR3 length: 13 amino acids. The V end lost 5 bases, the J end lost 7 bases, and 12 bases lay between the germline ends. Germline-derived CDR1 and CDR2 are SGHRS and YFSETQ. The CDR3 reads CASSRGGGEKLFF. CDR3 bases: TGCGCCAGCAGTAGGGGAGGGGGTGAAAAACTGTTTTTT.

The rearrangement uses TRBV6-5 and TRBJ1-1; 11 nucleotides agree with TRBD1. CDR1 is MNHEY, CDR2 SVGAGI, per germline. Trimming at V came to 2 bases and at J to 5 bases, leaving 4 bases not matched to a gene. This CDR3 contains 15 residues. As DNA, the CDR3 is TGTGCCAGCAGTTACGGACAGGGGGCATTGACTGAAGCTTTCTTT. Its protein is CASSYGQGALTEAFF.

The J gene is TRBJ2-3, the V gene TRBV19; D possibly corresponds to TRBD2 (5 bases). Trimming left V 3 bases short and J 3 bases short, with 7 bases between. Per germline, CDR1 LNHDA and CDR2 SQIVND (reference sequence). The CDR3 covers 13 residues. This CDR3 reads CASSIGRTDTQYF. CDR3 in DNA: TGTGCCAGTAGTATTGGGAGAACAGATACGCAGTATTTT.

A note on this clone: Other nucleotide sequences in the sample specify the same CDR3. J is TRBJ2-5 and V is TRBV7-9; 15 positions match TRBD2. The germline CDR1 and CDR2 sequences are SEHNR and FQNEAQ (reference sequence). CDR3 size: 17 residues. Trimming removed 4 bases from V and 2 bases from J; junction bases left unmatched: 5. CDR3 bases: TGTGCCAGCAGCTACGGGACTAGCGGGGGGCATCAAGAGACCCAGTACTTC. This gives the protein CASSYGTSGGHQETQYF.

CDR3 DNA sequence: TGTGCCAGCAGGTCGACAGGGGCAGGCACTGAAGCTTTCTTT. Amino acid sequence: CASRSTGAGTEAFF. The genes are TRBV6-5 and TRBJ1-1, with TRBD1 identical over 8 bases. The CDR3 extends over 14 amino acids. J lost 4 bases, V lost 6 bases, and 7 bases had no gene match. Per germline, CDR1 MNHEY and CDR2 SVGAGI.

CDR3 protein: CAAGVAGAKNEKLFF. The CDR3 DNA follows: TGTGCCGCGGGCGTAGCGGGAGCCAAGAATGAAAAACTGTTTTTT. This chain links TRBV6-5 with TRBJ1-4; D unclear. CDR3 length: 15 amino acids. With 11 bases removed from V and 5 bases from J, the gap between germline ends came to 21 bases. The germline gives CDR1 MNHEY, CDR2 SVGAGI.

The table lists this clone with a few counts. The chain joins TRBV6-2 or TRBV6-3 to TRBJ1-2; D gene uncertain. CDR3 length: 15 residues. Per germline, CDR1 MNHEY and CDR2 SVGEGT. V was clipped by 5 bases and J by 4 bases, with 17 bases between them. CDR3 amino acids: CASSRPREGGYGYTF. CDR3 nucleotides: TGTGCCAGCAGTAGGCCGAGGGAGGGAGGCTATGGCTACACCTTC.

This clone was counted a few times. Other DNA variants within this sample encode the same CDR3. This chain joins TRBV14 and TRBJ1-1; D gene unclear. Germline V gives CDR1 SGHDN, CDR2 FVKESK. CDR3 size: 13 residues. The ends were cut back, 1 base at V and 0 bases at J, with 3 bases in the middle. CDR3 bases: TGTGCCAGCAGCCAAGCGTTGAACACTGAAGCTTTCTTT. This gives the protein CASSQALNTEAFF. Together with reference TRBV14 and TRBJ1-1, the CDR3 gives the full variable domain: EAGVTQFPSHSVIEKGQTVTLRCDPISGHDNLYWYRRVMGKEIKFLLHFVKESKQDESGMPNNRFLAERTGGTYSTLKVQPAELEDSGVYFCASSQALNTEAFFGQGTRLTVV.